This T cell receptor beta chain was recorded in a study of T cell responses to AZD1222 COVID-19 vaccine. Only in-frame clones appear in the TCRdb table, and some are missing; sequencing was by immunoSEQ multiplex PCR. The sample has 65,000 to 100,000 clones; about nine tenths are singletons. CDR1 and CDR2 (germline): MNHEY, SVGAGI. There are 14 residues in the CDR3. With 0 bases removed from V and 2 bases from J, the gap between germline ends came to 8 bases. Broader study findings: Breadth and depth of Spike-specific TCRs rose after two AZD1222 doses.

About this clone: Its antigen is not identified. Other DNA sequences from this sample encode an identical CDR3 as well.

The sample in question was peripheral blood, obtained 28 days after the second AZD1222 dose. The chain has TRBV6-5 and TRBJ2-7; a weak D match, TRBD1 (5 bases). This sequence was found in an adult who received the AZD1222 COVID-19 vaccine. CDR3 in DNA: TGTGCCAGCAGTTACTCGGGGCGGACCTACGAGCAGTACTTC. It codes for CASSYSGRTYEQYF.